Below are 18 T cell receptor beta chains sequenced from a single sample in a study of shared clonotypes between healthy human individuals. The method was immunoSEQ multiplex PCR; TCRdb's version includes in-frame clones alone and lacks a portion of them. The sample includes some 2,000,000 clones, around 95% of them seen just once. Sequenced: naive CD4+ T cells sorted from blood. Subset of the sample: CD45RA+ positively selected. The receptors come from a man aged 18 to 30 in good health.

The V and J genes are TRBV18 and TRBJ2-7; 10 nucleotides line up with TRBD1. Germline values: CDR1 KGHSH, CDR2 LQKENI. Losses at the gene ends were 1 base for V and 5 bases for J; bases not matched to a gene: 11. The CDR3 runs 17 residues. The CDR3 here is CASSPLPPGQGWNEQYF. CDR3 nucleotide sequence: TGTGCCAGCTCACCACTGCCTCCGGGACAGGGGTGGAACGAGCAGTACTTC. Supplemented by reference TRBV18 and TRBJ2-7, the full variable domain reads NAGVMQNPRHLVRRRGQEARLRCSPMKGHSHVYWYRQLPEEGLKFMVYLQKENIIDESGMPKERFSAEFPKEGPSILRIQQVVRGDSAAYFCASSPLPPGQGWNEQYFGPGTRLTVT.

The genes are TRBV4-2 and TRBJ2-1; TRBD2 aligns across 8 bases. CDR1 is LGHNA and CDR2 is YNFKEQ in the germline V gene. The trim removed 4 bases at V and 4 bases at J, leaving 9 bases unmatched. The CDR3 loop spans 16 amino acids. CDR3 nucleotide sequence: TGTGCCAGCAGCCTAACTAGCGGCTCCCTGTACAATGAGCAGTTCTTC. Translation: CASSLTSGSLYNEQFF.

The rearrangement joins TRBV5-6 to TRBJ1-6; no clear D gene. The CDR3 extends over 15 amino acids. The germline gives CDR1 SGHDT, CDR2 YYEEEE. Between the trimmed V and J ends, which lost 0 bases and 6 bases, there was a span of 10 bases. This chain's CDR3 is CASSLEGVGNSPLHF. CDR3 DNA: TGTGCCAGCAGCTTGGAGGGTGTCGGTAATTCACCCCTCCACTTT.

Concerning this clone: This specimen includes other DNA sequences encoding the same CDR3. The rearrangement joins TRBV5-1 to TRBJ2-7, with 8 bases matching TRBD1. Per the germline V gene, CDR1 is SGHRS and CDR2 is YFSETQ. The CDR3 contains 14 residues. V shed 1 base, J shed 4 bases, and the junction held 4 bases outside the gene matches. The CDR3 loop is CASSLIQGAYEQYF. In DNA, the CDR3 is TGCGCCAGCAGCTTGATCCAGGGGGCTTACGAGCAGTACTTC.

The DNA for the CDR3 is TGTGCCAGCAGCTATCCGGGACTACCCCAAGAGACCCAGTACTTC. It encodes CASSYPGLPQETQYF. V and J are TRBV5-4 and TRBJ2-5; 7 bases match TRBD2. In germline, CDR1 is SGHNT, CDR2 YYREEE (reference sequence). The CDR3 length is 15 residues. Unmatched junction bases numbered 6, after V lost 3 bases and J lost 1 base.

V usage is TRBV10-3 and J usage is TRBJ1-2; perhaps TRBD1 as D (6 bases). Looked up from germline, CDR1 is ENHRY and CDR2 is SYGVKD. V dropped 6 bases and J dropped 4 bases, with 9 bases sitting between them. The CDR3 contains 12 residues. CDR3 sequence (DNA): TGTGCCATCAGGGAAGGGGGCTATGGCTACACCTTC. Translating gives CAIREGGYGYTF.

The CDR3 DNA reads as TGTGCCACGAACAGGGGGAATCTGGCAGGGGAAGCCCAGCATTTT. Protein: CATNRGNLAGEAQHF. The chain recombines TRBV2 with TRBJ1-5; TRBD1 matches 8 bases. Germline V gene sequence: CDR1 SNHLY, CDR2 FYNNEI. The CDR3 spans 15 residues. V was clipped by 10 bases and J by 11 bases; unmatched bases: 19.

The rearrangement links TRBV5-1 to TRBJ2-5, with D possibly being TRBD1 or TRBD2 (5 bases each). The germline V gene has CDR1 SGHRS and CDR2 YFSETQ. The CDR3 is 16 residues long. Trimming left V 0 bases short and J 5 bases short, with 17 bases between. The CDR3 loop reads CASSLGYLGVPETQYF. The CDR3 coding sequence is TGCGCCAGCAGCTTGGGGTACTTGGGGGTCCCGGAGACCCAGTACTTC.

This rearrangement joins TRBV5-1 to TRBJ1-1; weak D call: TRBD1 (6 bases). Trimming removed 3 bases from V and 0 bases from J, with 12 bases in between. The CDR3 has 15 residues. Germline CDR1 reads SGHRS; CDR2 reads YFSETQ. The CDR3 sequence is CASSSMTGMNTEAFF. DNA for the CDR3: TGCGCCAGCAGCTCAATGACAGGAATGAACACTGAAGCTTTCTTT.

This clone has just one count. The chain recombines TRBV10-3 with TRBJ2-7; a possible D gene is TRBD1 (5 bases). Trimming removed 6 bases from V and 3 bases from J, with 15 bases in between. CDR1 is ENHRY and CDR2 is SYGVKD in the germline V gene. CDR3 length: 14 residues. The CDR3, as DNA: TGTGCCATCAGCCCCAGGGTTGAGAGCTACGAGCAGTACTTC. Translation: CAISPRVESYEQYF.

The chain recombines TRBV7-2 with TRBJ2-2; D possibly corresponds to TRBD1 (5 bases). The CDR3 has 16 amino acids. Deletions cut 1 base from V and 5 bases from J, with 14 bases between. Germline values: CDR1 SGHTA, CDR2 FQGNSA. The CDR3 DNA reads TGTGCCAGCAGCTTAGTAGCAGGGTTGGGGACCGGGGAGCTGTTTTTT. Translated: CASSLVAGLGTGELFF.

The chain couples TRBV6-6 to TRBJ1-2, with 9 bases fitting TRBD1. CDR1 and CDR2 from the germline V gene are MNHNY and SVGAGI (reference sequence). The CDR3 length is 15 residues. The trim removed 4 bases at V and 3 bases at J, leaving 6 bases unmatched. DNA for the CDR3: TGTGCCAGCAGTTTACAGGGGGCGGTGGACTATGGCTACACCTTC. Translation: CASSLQGAVDYGYTF.

The chain employs TRBV18 and TRBJ2-2; no reliable D call. The CDR3 loop spans 17 amino acids. The V end lost 0 bases, the J end lost 0 bases, and 11 bases lay between the germline ends. The germline V gene has CDR1 KGHSH and CDR2 LQKENI. CDR3 sequence: CASSPPRGTTNTGELFF. CDR3 nucleotides: TGTGCCAGCTCACCACCGAGAGGCACGACGAACACCGGGGAGCTGTTTTTT.

The chain couples TRBV2 to TRBJ1-6; D is ambiguous. This CDR3 has 14 residues. Trimming removed 8 bases at V and 10 bases at J, with 18 bases between. The germline V gene has CDR1 SNHLY and CDR2 FYNNEI. The CDR3 DNA follows: TGTGCCAGCCACCCCGGGGTAGTGGAGTCACCCCTCCACTTT. It codes for CASHPGVVESPLHF.

The CDR3 DNA sequence: TGTGCCAGCAGTGAAGCGACAGGGGGATCTTCACCCCTCCACTTT. The encoded protein is CASSEATGGSSPLHF. The chain recombines TRBV2 with TRBJ1-6; 9 positions agree with TRBD1. Per the germline V gene, CDR1 is SNHLY and CDR2 is FYNNEI. CDR3 size: 15 residues. V was clipped by 0 bases and J by 9 bases; unmatched bases: 3.

V is TRBV7-9 and J is TRBJ2-4; D ambiguous. V was trimmed by 1 base and J by 0 bases, leaving 10 bases between them. Germline assignment: CDR1 SEHNR and CDR2 FQNEAQ (reference sequence). The CDR3 contains 16 residues. In nucleotides, the CDR3 is TGTGCCAGCAGCTTAGAGAGAGAAGTAGCCAAAAACATTCAGTACTTC. Protein: CASSLEREVAKNIQYF.

In DNA form, the CDR3 reads TGTGCCAGCAGTGAAACCCTATTAAGCTATGGCTACACCTTC. It encodes CASSETLLSYGYTF. This chain connects TRBV2 to TRBJ1-2, with D hard to call. Deletions cut 2 bases from V and 4 bases from J, with 11 bases between. The CDR3 spans 14 residues. Germline V lookup: CDR1 SNHLY, CDR2 FYNNEI.

This chain links TRBV11-2 with TRBJ1-3; TRBD1 aligns across 7 bases. The V segment lost 4 bases and the J segment 2 bases; nucleotides outside the gene matches: 5. Germline CDR1 reads SGHAT; CDR2 reads FQNNGV. This CDR3 is built from 15 residues. The CDR3 spells CASSSTGKTGNTIYF. The CDR3 DNA sequence: TGTGCCAGCAGCTCGACAGGGAAAACTGGAAACACCATATATTTT.